Below are 28 T cell receptor beta chains sequenced from a single sample in a study of T cell responses to AZD1222 COVID-19 vaccine. Assay: immunoSEQ multiplex PCR; the TCRdb copy retains only in-frame clones and omits some. Of about 120,000 clones listed, around 87% are singletons. Sequenced material: peripheral blood, taken 28 days after the second AZD1222 dose. The receptor set was obtained from an adult who received the AZD1222 COVID-19 vaccine.

V gene TRBV25-1 combines with J gene TRBJ2-1, with D maybe TRBD2 (6 bases). This CDR3 has 16 residues. The V end lost 1 base, the J end lost 0 bases, and 10 bases lay between the germline ends. CDR1 is MGHDK and CDR2 is SYGVNS in the germline V gene. The CDR3 spells CASSELRGGSYNEQFF. The CDR3 DNA sequence: TGTGCCAGCAGTGAATTACGGGGAGGCTCCTACAATGAGCAGTTCTTC.

This chain joins TRBV5-6 and TRBJ1-6; D gene ambiguous. This CDR3 is 14 amino acids long. Trimming took 2 bases from V and 9 from J, leaving 12 bases between them. In germline, CDR1 is SGHDT, CDR2 YYEEEE. CDR3 coding DNA: TGTGCCAGCAGCTTTACGGGTCTTGGTTCACCCCTCCACTTT. It is translated as CASSFTGLGSPLHF. Using reference TRBV5-6 and TRBJ1-6 for the parts outside the CDR3, the full variable domain is DAGVTQSPTHLIKTRGQQVTLRCSPKSGHDTVSWYQQALGQGPQFIFQYYEEEERQRGNFPDRFSGHQFPNYSSELNVNALLLGDSALYLCASSFTGLGSPLHFGNGTRLTVT.

This clone appeared a single time. This chain joins TRBV6-2 or TRBV6-3 and TRBJ1-6; D call uncertain. Germline V CDR1 and CDR2: MNHEY, SVGEGT. CDR3 length: 14 amino acids. V was cut by 4 bases and J by 2 bases, with 6 bases left in between. The CDR3 is CASSLSTYNSPLHF. The CDR3 DNA is TGTGCCAGCAGTTTGTCGACCTATAATTCACCCCTCCACTTT.

The chain carries TRBV4-3 and TRBJ2-1; possibly TRBD2 for D (8 bases). This CDR3 has 15 residues. The germline V gene has CDR1 LGHNA and CDR2 YSLEER. The ends were cut back, 5 bases at V and 7 bases at J, with 18 bases in the middle. CDR3 sequence: CASSLAGQPLNEQFF. CDR3 DNA sequence: TGCGCCAGCAGCTTAGCGGGACAGCCGCTTAATGAGCAGTTCTTC.

This chain links TRBV5-1 with TRBJ1-1, with D maybe TRBD1 (5 bases). Per the germline V gene, CDR1 is SGHRS and CDR2 is YFSETQ. V lost 0 bases and J 1 base, leaving 10 bases between the germline ends. The CDR3 is 15 residues long. The CDR3 loop reads CASSLARGENTEAFF. The CDR3 region has the DNA TGCGCCAGCAGCTTGGCGCGGGGGGAGAACACTGAAGCTTTCTTT. The whole variable domain, filled in from reference TRBV5-1 and TRBJ1-1, reads KAGVTQTPRYLIKTRGQQVTLSCSPISGHRSVSWYQQTPGQGLQFLFEYFSETQRNKGNFPGRFSGRQFSNSRSEMNVSTLELGDSALYLCASSLARGENTEAFFGQGTRLTVV.

The rearrangement uses TRBV19 and TRBJ1-2; weak D call: TRBD1 (5 bases). Germline V CDR1 and CDR2: LNHDA, SQIVND (reference sequence). Trimming pared 4 bases from V and 4 bases from J, leaving 16 bases between. The length of the CDR3 is 15 residues. CDR3 sequence reads: CASSKPTGGSYGYTF. The CDR3, as DNA: TGTGCCAGTAGTAAGCCCACGGGGGGGTCCTATGGCTACACCTTC.

The chain recombines TRBV24-1 with TRBJ1-2; D gene uncertain. The germline V gene encodes CDR1 KGHDR and CDR2 SFDVKD. The CDR3 loop spans 16 amino acids. The germline V and J ends were trimmed by 2 bases and 1 base, with 13 bases remaining between them. CDR3 DNA sequence: TGTGCCACCAGTGATTCGGCAGTTCCTAATAACTATGGCTACACCTTC. Protein sequence: CATSDSAVPNNYGYTF.

The chain carries TRBV6-6 and TRBJ2-7; TRBD1 or TRBD2 may be the D gene (5 bases each). CDR1 is MNHNY, CDR2 SVGAGI, per germline (reference sequence). The CDR3 has 11 amino acids. V dropped 2 bases and J dropped 7 bases, with 6 bases sitting between them. The CDR3 bases are TGTGCCAGCAGTTACGGGGGTGAGCAGTACTTC. Translation: CASSYGGEQYF.

V is TRBV19 and J is TRBJ1-2; 8 bases are shared with TRBD1. The J segment lost 6 bases and the V segment lost 7 bases, leaving 4 bases of the junction unmatched. The V gene's germline CDR1 is LNHDA and CDR2 SQIVND (reference sequence). This CDR3 comprises 12 residues. This chain's CDR3 is CASNQGANGYTF. The CDR3 DNA sequence: TGTGCCAGTAACCAGGGGGCGAATGGCTACACCTTC. Looking up the rest from reference TRBV19 and TRBJ1-2 gives the full variable domain: DGGITQSPKYLFRKEGQNVTLSCEQNLNHDAMYWYRQDPGQGLRLIYYSQIVNDFQKGDIAEGYSVSREKKESFPLTVTSAQKNPTAFYLCASNQGANGYTFGSGTRLTVV.

This chain connects TRBV29-1 to TRBJ1-2; D ambiguous. Germline V gene lookup returns CDR1 SQVTM and CDR2 ANQGSEA. This CDR3 is 13 amino acids long. Trimming cost V 7 bases and J 2 bases, with 14 bases left between them. The CDR3 region is CSATSGSNYGYTF. CDR3 nucleotide sequence: TGCAGCGCAACATCGGGGTCGAACTATGGCTACACCTTC.

The rearrangement links TRBV27 to TRBJ2-7; D may match TRBD1 or TRBD2 (7 bases each). The germline V and J ends were trimmed by 4 bases and 7 bases, with 20 bases remaining between them. The CDR3 spans 15 residues. CDR1 is MNHEY and CDR2 is SMNVEV in the germline V gene (reference sequence). CDR3 coding DNA: TGTGCCAGCAGTTCCACAGGGGTCCTTAGCGGGGAGCAGTACTTC. Translating it yields CASSSTGVLSGEQYF.

In this sample, this clone turned up a few times. An end of the junction differs from the germline gene, which may be a read error. The rearrangement joins TRBV9 to TRBJ1-2; 8 positions agree with TRBD1. CDR3 length: 16 residues. Germline CDR1 SGDLS, CDR2 YYNGEE. The DNA for the CDR3 is TGTGCCAACAGCCCTCCGGACAGGGAAGTGATCTATGGCTACACCTTC. Its translation is CANSPPDREVIYGYTF.

V and J are TRBV19 and TRBJ1-2, with a weak D call TRBD1 (6 bases). The germline V gene encodes CDR1 LNHDA and CDR2 SQIVND (reference sequence). CDR3 size: 16 residues. V was trimmed by 7 bases and J by 3 bases, leaving 21 bases between them. The CDR3 spells CASKDHTRGQDYGYTF. The CDR3 DNA follows: TGTGCCAGTAAGGACCACACACGGGGGCAGGACTATGGCTACACCTTC.

This clone was seen once. J is TRBJ1-6 and V is TRBV18; D gene ambiguous. From germline, CDR1 is KGHSH and CDR2 LQKENI. The CDR3 covers 14 residues. Deletions cut 2 bases from V and 7 bases from J, with 9 bases between. The CDR3 here is CASSPNTENSPLHF. CDR3 nucleotide sequence: TGTGCCAGCTCACCAAACACAGAGAATTCACCCCTCCACTTT.

The chain links TRBV7-2 to TRBJ1-6; the D gene is possibly TRBD1 (6 bases). Germline loops: CDR1 SGHTA, CDR2 FQGNSA. The CDR3 runs to 15 residues. V was cut by 1 base and J by 9 bases, with 13 bases left in between. The CDR3 DNA reads TGTGCCAGCAGCTTAGGGCCAGGGGAGCGTTCACCCCTCCACTTT. The encoded protein is CASSLGPGERSPLHF.

V is TRBV5-5 and J is TRBJ2-7; 10 bases align to TRBD1. Germline V gives CDR1 SGHKS, CDR2 YYEKEE (reference sequence). Trimming cost V 5 bases and J 10 bases; bases outside gene matches: 15. The CDR3 is 15 residues long. The CDR3 DNA sequence: TGTGCCAGCAGTCAGAGTCCCGGGACAGGGGCGAACCAGTACTTC. This gives the protein CASSQSPGTGANQYF.

The gene calls are TRBV11-2 and TRBJ1-4, with D tentatively TRBD1 (6 bases). V lost 1 base, J lost 4 bases, and 13 bases lay in between. There are 16 residues in the CDR3. Germline V gives CDR1 SGHAT, CDR2 FQNNGV. The CDR3 loop reads CASSLVGGGFNEKLFF. The CDR3 nucleotides are TGTGCCAGCAGCTTAGTAGGGGGGGGGTTTAATGAAAAACTGTTTTTT. Looking up the rest from reference TRBV11-2 and TRBJ1-4 gives the full variable domain: EAGVAQSPRYKIIEKRQSVAFWCNPISGHATLYWYQQILGQGPKLLIQFQNNGVVDDSQLPKDRFSAERLKGVDSTLKIQPAKLEDSAVYLCASSLVGGGFNEKLFFGSGTQLSVL.

This CDR3 is CASSYAGVYGYTF. Here the CDR3 DNA reads TGTGCCAGCAGCTACGCCGGGGTCTATGGCTACACCTTC. The chain uses TRBV5-4 and TRBJ1-2; the D is unclear. The germline V gene encodes CDR1 SGHNT and CDR2 YYREEE (reference sequence). The CDR3 consists of 13 residues. The ends were cut back, 3 bases at V and 4 bases at J, with 10 bases in the middle.

This chain links TRBV27 with TRBJ2-7, with 8 bases identical to TRBD1. The V segment lost 8 bases and the J segment 6 bases; nucleotides outside the gene matches: 9. The CDR3 consists of 13 residues. Germline V gives CDR1 MNHEY, CDR2 SMNVEV (reference sequence). CDR3 DNA sequence: TGTGCCAGCCGAGGGACAGGCTTAGGCGAGCAGTACTTC. Translating gives CASRGTGLGEQYF.

This chain uses TRBV5-1 with TRBJ1-2; 7 bases match TRBD1. V lost 4 bases, J lost 4 bases, and 10 bases stayed unmatched. Germline loops: CDR1 SGHRS, CDR2 YFSETQ. The CDR3 consists of 15 residues. The CDR3 protein is CASSVGTDRAYGYTF. CDR3 in DNA: TGCGCCAGCAGCGTCGGGACAGATCGAGCCTATGGCTACACCTTC. Filled out from reference TRBV5-1 and TRBJ1-2, the complete variable domain reads KAGVTQTPRYLIKTRGQQVTLSCSPISGHRSVSWYQQTPGQGLQFLFEYFSETQRNKGNFPGRFSGRQFSNSRSEMNVSTLELGDSALYLCASSVGTDRAYGYTFGSGTRLTVV.

The rearrangement uses TRBV7-3 and TRBJ2-1; D is undetermined. Germline CDR1 reads SGHTA; CDR2 reads FQGTGA. The CDR3 has 18 amino acids. Between the trimmed V and J ends, which lost 0 bases and 0 bases, there was a span of 15 bases. The CDR3 region is CASSLTLTARSSYNEQFF. The CDR3 region has the DNA TGTGCCAGCAGCTTAACCCTAACTGCGAGGAGCTCCTACAATGAGCAGTTCTTC.

The chain couples TRBV28 to TRBJ2-3, with 11 bases aligning to TRBD1. V lost 10 bases and J lost 9; bases outside the gene matches: 9. Germline loops: CDR1 MDHEN, CDR2 SYDVKM. The CDR3 is 13 residues long. CDR3 sequence: CATRGQGARTQYF. Written as DNA, the CDR3 is TGTGCCACTCGAGGACAGGGGGCGCGAACGCAGTATTTT.

The V and J genes are TRBV2 and TRBJ2-2, with 10 bases aligning to TRBD1. This CDR3 has 15 residues. Germline CDR1 reads SNHLY; CDR2 reads FYNNEI. After removal of 7 bases from V and 3 bases from J, the junction contained 5 bases not matched to a gene. CDR3 loop: CASKRQGADTGELFF. CDR3 sequence (DNA): TGTGCCAGCAAACGACAGGGGGCGGACACCGGGGAGCTGTTTTTT. The full variable domain, rest sourced from reference TRBV2 and TRBJ2-2, is EPEVTQTPSHQVTQMGQEVILRCVPISNHLYFYWYRQILGQKVEFLVSFYNNEISEKSEIFDDQFSVERPDGSNFTLKIRSTKLEDSAMYFCASKRQGADTGELFFGEGSRLTVL.

A word on this clone: The junction shows a germline mismatch at one end, possibly a read error. V gene TRBV7-7 combines with J gene TRBJ2-1, with 8 bases fitting TRBD1. The CDR3 spans 12 residues. The germline V gene has CDR1 SSHAT and CDR2 FNYEAQ (reference sequence). In nucleotides, the CDR3 is TGTGCTAGCAGCCCAGGGGGCGATGAGCAGTTCTTC. Translated: CASSPGGDEQFF.

The CDR3 protein is CSVEVRSTSSYNEQFF. The CDR3 DNA is TGCAGCGTTGAGGTTCGCAGCACTAGCTCCTACAATGAGCAGTTCTTC. The chain links TRBV29-1 to TRBJ2-1; tentative D call: TRBD2 (5 bases). Trimming pared 3 bases from V and 0 bases from J, leaving 15 bases between. There are 16 residues in the CDR3. Germline V lookup: CDR1 SQVTM, CDR2 ANQGSEA.

J is TRBJ1-4 and V is TRBV11-2; perhaps TRBD1 as D (6 bases). V lost 5 bases and J 4 bases, leaving 14 bases between the germline ends. The CDR3 is 15 amino acids. Per the germline V gene, CDR1 is SGHAT and CDR2 is FQNNGV. As DNA, the CDR3 is TGTGCCAGCAGCCAACAGGGATCCTATAATGAAAAACTGTTTTTT. It codes for CASSQQGSYNEKLFF.

This clone was picked up one time. J is TRBJ2-3 and V is TRBV7-9, with 7 bases that match TRBD1. J was trimmed by 0 bases and V by 4 bases; bases with no gene match: 1. Germline CDR1 SEHNR, CDR2 FQNEAQ (reference sequence). The CDR3 spans 14 residues. The CDR3 nucleotides read TGTGCCAGCAGCTCACAGGGGAGCACAGATACGCAGTATTTT. Amino acid sequence: CASSSQGSTDTQYF.

The J gene is TRBJ1-5, the V gene TRBV28; D unresolved. CDR3 size: 14 residues. V was cut by 7 bases and J by 6 bases, with 16 bases left in between. The germline gives CDR1 MDHEN, CDR2 SYDVKM. DNA for the CDR3: TGTGCCAGCACCCTCCGGGGTGGTATTCAGCCCCAGCATTTT. The encoded protein is CASTLRGGIQPQHF.